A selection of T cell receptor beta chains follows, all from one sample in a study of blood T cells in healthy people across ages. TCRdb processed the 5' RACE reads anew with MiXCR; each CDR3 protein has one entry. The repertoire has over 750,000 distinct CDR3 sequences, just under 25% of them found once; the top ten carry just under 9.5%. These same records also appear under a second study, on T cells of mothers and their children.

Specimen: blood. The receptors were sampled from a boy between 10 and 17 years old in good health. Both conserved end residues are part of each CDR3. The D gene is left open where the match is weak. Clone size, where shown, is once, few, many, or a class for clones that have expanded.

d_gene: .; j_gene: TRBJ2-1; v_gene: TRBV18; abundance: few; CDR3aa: CASSQDAITYNEQFF; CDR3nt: TGTGCCAGCTCCCAGGACGCTATTACCTACAATGAGCAGTTCTTC
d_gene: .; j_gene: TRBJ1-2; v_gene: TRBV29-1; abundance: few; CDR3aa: CSDILGTDGYTF; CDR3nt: TGCAGCGACATACTTGGAACGGATGGCTACACCTTC
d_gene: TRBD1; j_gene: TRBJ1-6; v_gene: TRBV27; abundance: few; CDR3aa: CASSLQPGQGNSPLHF; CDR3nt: TGTGCCAGCAGTCTCCAACCGGGACAGGGGAATTCACCCCTCCACTTT
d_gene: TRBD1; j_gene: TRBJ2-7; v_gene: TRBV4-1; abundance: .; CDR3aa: CASSQDPGQVSYEQYF; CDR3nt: TGCGCCAGCAGCCAAGACCCGGGACAGGTGAGCTACGAGCAGTACTTC
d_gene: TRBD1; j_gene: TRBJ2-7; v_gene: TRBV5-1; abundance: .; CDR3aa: CASSLRTGGVLYEQYF; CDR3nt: TGCGCCAGCAGCCTCCGGACAGGGGGCGTCCTCTACGAGCAGTACTTC
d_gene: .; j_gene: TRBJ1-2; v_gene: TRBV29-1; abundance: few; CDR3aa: CSVVDRSTYGYTF; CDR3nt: TGCAGCGTTGTTGATAGGAGCACTTATGGCTACACCTTC
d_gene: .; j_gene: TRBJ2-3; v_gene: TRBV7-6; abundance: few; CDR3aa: CASSLRLELDTQYF; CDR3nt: TGTGCCAGCAGCTTACGTCTAGAATTAGATACGCAGTATTTT
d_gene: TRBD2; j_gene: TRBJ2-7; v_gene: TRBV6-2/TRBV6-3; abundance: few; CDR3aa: CASSYRLAVSSYEQYF; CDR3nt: TGTGCCAGCAGTTACAGACTAGCCGTTAGCTCCTACGAGCAGTACTTC
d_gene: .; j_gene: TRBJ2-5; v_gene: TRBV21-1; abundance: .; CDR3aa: CASSKEGLAGAGYQETQYF; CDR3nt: TGTGCCAGCAGCAAAGAGGGACTAGCGGGGGCCGGGTACCAAGAGACCCAGTACTTC
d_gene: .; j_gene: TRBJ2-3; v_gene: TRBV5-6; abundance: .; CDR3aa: CASSSTGLAQYF; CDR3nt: TGTGCCAGCAGTTCCACAGGGTTGGCGCAGTATTTT
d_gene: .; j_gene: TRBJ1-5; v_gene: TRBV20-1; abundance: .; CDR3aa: CSAREAFSNQPQHF; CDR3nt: TGCAGTGCTAGGGAGGCCTTTAGCAATCAGCCCCAGCATTTT
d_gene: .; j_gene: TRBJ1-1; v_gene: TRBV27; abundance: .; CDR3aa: CATSLSYGGGTEAFF; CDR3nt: TGTGCCACCTCACTCAGTTACGGAGGGGGGACTGAAGCTTTCTTT
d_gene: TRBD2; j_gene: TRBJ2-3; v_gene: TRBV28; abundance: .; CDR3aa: CASVGLAGVGRGTDTQYF; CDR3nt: TGTGCCAGCGTAGGGCTAGCGGGAGTTGGTCGCGGGACAGATACGCAGTATTTT
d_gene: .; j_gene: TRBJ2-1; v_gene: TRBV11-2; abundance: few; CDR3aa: CASSLFMENEQFF; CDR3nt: TGTGCCAGCAGCTTGTTCATGGAGAATGAGCAGTTCTTC
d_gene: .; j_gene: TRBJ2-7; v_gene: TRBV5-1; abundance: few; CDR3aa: CASRLIPVDEQYF; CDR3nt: TGCGCCAGCAGATTGATCCCGGTCGACGAGCAGTACTTC
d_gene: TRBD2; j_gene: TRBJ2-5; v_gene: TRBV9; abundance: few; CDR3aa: CASSVGAGGGETQYF; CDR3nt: TGTGCCAGCAGCGTTGGGGCGGGAGGGGGAGAGACCCAGTACTTC
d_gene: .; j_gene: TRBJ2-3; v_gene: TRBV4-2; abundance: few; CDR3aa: CASSQDTAQLLTDTQYF; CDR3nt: TGTGCCAGCAGCCAAGACACCGCCCAGTTACTCACAGATACGCAGTATTTT
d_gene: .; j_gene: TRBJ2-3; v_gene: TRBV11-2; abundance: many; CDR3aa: CASSVIPGATDTQYF; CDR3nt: TGTGCCAGCAGCGTAATACCCGGGGCGACTGATACGCAGTATTTT
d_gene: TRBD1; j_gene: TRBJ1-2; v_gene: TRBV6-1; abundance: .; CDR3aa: CASSAPGTGTSISYTF; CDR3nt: TGTGCCAGCAGTGCCCCCGGGACAGGGACGAGTATTAGCTACACCTTC
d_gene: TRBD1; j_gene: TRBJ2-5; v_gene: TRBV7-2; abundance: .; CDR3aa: CASSFDRGDGETQYF; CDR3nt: TGTGCCAGCAGCTTTGACAGGGGGGACGGAGAGACCCAGTACTTC
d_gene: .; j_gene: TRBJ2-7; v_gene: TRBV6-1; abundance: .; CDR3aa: CASYGPTGPTYEQYF; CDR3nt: TGTGCCAGCTATGGACCGACAGGACCCACCTACGAGCAGTACTTC
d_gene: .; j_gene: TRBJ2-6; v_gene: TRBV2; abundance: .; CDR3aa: CASSGDSGANVLTF; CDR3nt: TGTGCCAGCAGCGGAGACTCTGGGGCCAACGTCCTGACTTTC
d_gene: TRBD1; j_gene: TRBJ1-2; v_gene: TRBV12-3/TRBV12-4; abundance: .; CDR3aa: CASSLEGTGGAYYGYTF; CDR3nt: TGTGCCAGCAGTTTAGAAGGGACAGGGGGCGCATACTATGGCTACACCTTC
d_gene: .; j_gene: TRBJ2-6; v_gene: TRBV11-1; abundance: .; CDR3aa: CASSLRGANVLTF; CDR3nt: TGTGCCAGCAGCTTAAGGGGGGCCAACGTCCTGACTTTC